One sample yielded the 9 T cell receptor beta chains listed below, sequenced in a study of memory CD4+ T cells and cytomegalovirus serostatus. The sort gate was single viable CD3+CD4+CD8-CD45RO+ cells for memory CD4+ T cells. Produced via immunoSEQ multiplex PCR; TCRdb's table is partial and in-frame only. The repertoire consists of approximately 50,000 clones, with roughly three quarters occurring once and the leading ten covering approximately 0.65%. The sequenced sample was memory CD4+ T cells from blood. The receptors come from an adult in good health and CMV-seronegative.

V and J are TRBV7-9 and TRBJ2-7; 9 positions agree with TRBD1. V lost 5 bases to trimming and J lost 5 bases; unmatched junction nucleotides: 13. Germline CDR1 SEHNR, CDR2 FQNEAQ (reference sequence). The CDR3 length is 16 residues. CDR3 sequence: CASSLNPGQGIHEQYF. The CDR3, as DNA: TGTGCCAGCAGCCTAAATCCGGGACAGGGCATCCACGAGCAGTACTTC.

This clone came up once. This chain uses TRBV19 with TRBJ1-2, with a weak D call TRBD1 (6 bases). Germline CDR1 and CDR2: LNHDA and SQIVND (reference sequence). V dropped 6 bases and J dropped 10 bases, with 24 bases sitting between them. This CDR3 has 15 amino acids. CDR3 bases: TGTGCCAGTAGGGGAGTAGGGGGGCCTACCGATGACTACACCTTC. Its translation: CASRGVGGPTDDYTF. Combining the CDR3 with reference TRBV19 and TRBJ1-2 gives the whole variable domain DGGITQSPKYLFRKEGQNVTLSCEQNLNHDAMYWYRQDPGQGLRLIYYSQIVNDFQKGDIAEGYSVSREKKESFPLTVTSAQKNPTAFYLCASRGVGGPTDDYTFGSGTRLTVV.

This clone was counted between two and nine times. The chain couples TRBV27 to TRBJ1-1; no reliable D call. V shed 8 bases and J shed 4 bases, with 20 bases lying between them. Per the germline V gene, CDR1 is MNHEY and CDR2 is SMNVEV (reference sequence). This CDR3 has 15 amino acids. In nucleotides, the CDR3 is TGTGCCAGCTATGGTGATGGGGAGCGGAGCACTGAAGCTTTCTTT. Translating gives CASYGDGERSTEAFF.

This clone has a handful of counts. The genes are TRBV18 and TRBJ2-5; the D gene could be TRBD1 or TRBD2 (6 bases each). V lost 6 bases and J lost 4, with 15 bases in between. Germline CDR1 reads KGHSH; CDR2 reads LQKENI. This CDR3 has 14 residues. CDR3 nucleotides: TGTGCCAGCTCGACCAGTGGGGGGCGAGAGACCCAGTACTTC. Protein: CASSTSGGRETQYF.

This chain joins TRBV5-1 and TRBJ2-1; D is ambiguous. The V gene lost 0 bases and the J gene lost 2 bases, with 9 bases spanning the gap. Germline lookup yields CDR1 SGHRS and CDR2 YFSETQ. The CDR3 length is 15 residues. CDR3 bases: TGCGCCAGCAGCTTGGCCGTAGCTACCTACAATGAGCAGTTCTTC. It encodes CASSLAVATYNEQFF.

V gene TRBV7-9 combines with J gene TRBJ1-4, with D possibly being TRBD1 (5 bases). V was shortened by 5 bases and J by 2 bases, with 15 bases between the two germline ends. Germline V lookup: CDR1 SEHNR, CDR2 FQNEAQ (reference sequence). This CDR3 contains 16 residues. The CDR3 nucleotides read TGTGCCAGCAGCGGCCTTCGACAGTCTACTAATGAAAAACTGTTTTTT. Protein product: CASSGLRQSTNEKLFF.

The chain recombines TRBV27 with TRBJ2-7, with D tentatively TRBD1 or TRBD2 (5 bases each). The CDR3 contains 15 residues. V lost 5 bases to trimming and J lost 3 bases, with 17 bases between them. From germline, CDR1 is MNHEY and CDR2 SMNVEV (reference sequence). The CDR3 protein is CASSTPRGVGYEQYF. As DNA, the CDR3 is TGTGCCAGCAGTACCCCCCGAGGGGTGGGCTACGAGCAGTACTTC.

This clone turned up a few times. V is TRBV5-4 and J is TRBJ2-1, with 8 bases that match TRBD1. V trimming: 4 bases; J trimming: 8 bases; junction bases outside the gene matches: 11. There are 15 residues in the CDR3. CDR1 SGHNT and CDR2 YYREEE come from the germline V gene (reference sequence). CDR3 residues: CASSPPDRARHEQFF. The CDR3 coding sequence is TGTGCCAGCAGCCCCCCGGACAGGGCACGTCATGAGCAGTTCTTC.

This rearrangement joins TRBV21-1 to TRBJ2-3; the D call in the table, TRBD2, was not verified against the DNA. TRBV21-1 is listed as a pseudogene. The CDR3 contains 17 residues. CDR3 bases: TGTGCCAGCAGCAAAGTGGCGGTCGACTCCAGCACAGATACGCAGTATTTT. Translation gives CASSKVAVDSSTDTQYF.